A single sample gave rise to the 25 T cell receptor beta chains below, sequenced in a study of TIL therapy for anti-PD-1-resistant metastatic lung cancer. The immunoSEQ assay was v3. Clones were sequenced by immunoSEQ multiplex PCR, and TCRdb holds only the in-frame ones, with some missing. The sample includes more than 55,000 clones, 75% to 90% of them seen just once. This sample's time point: pre-treatment sample, taken before nivolumab and TIL therapy. The sequences come from blood, collected at baseline. Every receptor here comes from a person aged 25-85 years with non-small cell lung cancer.

The gene calls are TRBV12-5 and TRBJ2-5; 10 bases match TRBD1. J was trimmed by 5 bases and V by 0 bases; bases with no gene match: 15. CDR3 length: 19 residues. Germline V gene lookup returns CDR1 LGHNT and CDR2 FRNRAP. This CDR3 is CASGLVSGNGTGVFETQYF. DNA for the CDR3: TGTGCTAGTGGTTTGGTTTCGGGTAATGGGACAGGGGTATTCGAGACCCAGTACTTC.

V is TRBV28 and J is TRBJ2-3; TRBD2 agrees at 8 bases. Germline V lookup: CDR1 MDHEN, CDR2 SYDVKM. The ends lost 4 bases at V and 0 bases at J; junction bases unmatched: 12. The CDR3 sequence is 18 residues long. The CDR3 coding sequence is TGTGCCAGCAGTTCATATAGCGGGGTCCCATCTAGCACAGATACGCAGTATTTT. Translated: CASSSYSGVPSSTDTQYF.

The chain combines TRBV7-3 with TRBJ2-1, with TRBD1 identical over 8 bases. The CDR3 runs to 15 residues. The junction had 10 bases not matched to a gene; V was cut back by 5 bases and J by 7 bases. Germline assignment: CDR1 SGHTA and CDR2 FQGTGA. CDR3 loop: CASSKGQGARNEQFF. The CDR3, as DNA: TGTGCCAGCAGCAAGGGGCAGGGGGCGAGGAATGAGCAGTTCTTC. The full variable domain, with the rest looked up from reference TRBV7-3 and TRBJ2-1, is GAGVSQTPSNKVTEKGKYVELRCDPISGHTALYWYRQSLGQGPEFLIYFQGTGAADDSGLPNDRFFAVRPEGSVSTLKIQRTERGDSAVYLCASSKGQGARNEQFFGPGTRLTVL.

The chain links TRBV10-3 to TRBJ1-5; 7 bases are shared with TRBD1. The germline gives CDR1 ENHRY, CDR2 SYGVKD. The CDR3 length is 14 residues. V trimming: 3 bases; J trimming: 7 bases; junction bases outside the gene matches: 6. This CDR3 is CAISEQGREQPQHF. The CDR3 DNA reads TGTGCCATCAGTGAACAGGGGAGAGAACAGCCCCAGCATTTT.

This chain joins TRBV23-1 and TRBJ1-4; D unclear. TRBV23-1 falls under the ORF class, with uncertain function. V shed 0 bases and J shed 7 bases, with 6 bases lying between them. CDR3 size: 13 residues. CDR3 nucleotide sequence: TGCGCCAGCAGTCAATCAAGGGCTGAAAAACTGTTTTTT. Amino acid sequence: CASSQSRAEKLFF.

V gene TRBV28 combines with J gene TRBJ1-5; TRBD1 aligns across 8 bases. Germline lookup yields CDR1 MDHEN and CDR2 SYDVKM. The J segment lost 7 bases and the V segment lost 10 bases, leaving 6 bases of the junction unmatched. The CDR3 loop spans 12 amino acids. CDR3 loop: CAIRTGTQPQHF. CDR3 nucleotides: TGTGCCATACGGACAGGGACGCAGCCCCAGCATTTT.

The V and J genes are TRBV27 and TRBJ2-3; 11 bases fit TRBD2. The CDR3 is made up of 15 amino acids. Losses at the gene ends were 3 bases for V and 3 bases for J; bases not matched to a gene: 2. In germline, CDR1 is MNHEY, CDR2 SMNVEV (reference sequence). The CDR3, as DNA: TGTGCCAGCAGTTTTAGCGGGGGGGGGACAGATACGCAGTATTTT. This gives the protein CASSFSGGGTDTQYF.

This chain connects TRBV6-5 to TRBJ2-7, with 14 bases fitting TRBD2. With V trimmed by 2 bases and J by 4 bases, 4 bases remained unmatched. The CDR3 totals 16 residues. Per germline, CDR1 MNHEY and CDR2 SVGAGI. The CDR3 bases are TGTGCCAGCAGTTACAGGACTAGCGGGAGGAAGTACGAGCAGTACTTC. Amino acids: CASSYRTSGRKYEQYF.

The rearrangement links TRBV5-5 to TRBJ2-5; D is ambiguous. Per the germline V gene, CDR1 is SGHKS and CDR2 is YYEKEE (reference sequence). The V gene lost 2 bases and the J gene lost 5 bases, with 7 bases spanning the gap. The CDR3 has 12 amino acids. The CDR3 reads CASSFQGETQYF. CDR3 coding DNA: TGTGCCAGCAGCTTCCAAGGGGAGACCCAGTACTTC.

The chain has TRBV18 and TRBJ2-7; 10 positions agree with TRBD2. V was clipped by 3 bases and J by 2 bases; unmatched bases: 1. Germline V gene sequence: CDR1 KGHSH, CDR2 LQKENI. This CDR3 is 14 amino acids long. CDR3 region: CASSPSGGAYEQYF. CDR3 DNA sequence: TGTGCCAGCTCACCCAGCGGGGGGGCCTACGAGCAGTACTTC.

The chain combines TRBV19 with TRBJ2-1; perhaps TRBD2 as D (6 bases). In germline, CDR1 is LNHDA, CDR2 SQIVND (reference sequence). The V end lost 3 bases, the J end lost 4 bases, and 16 bases lay between the germline ends. This CDR3 region has 16 residues. CDR3 DNA: TGTGCCAGTAGTATCCAGACTAGAAGGACATACAATGAGCAGTTCTTC. Translating it yields CASSIQTRRTYNEQFF. The variable domain in full, with the rest retrieved from reference TRBV19 and TRBJ2-1, is DGGITQSPKYLFRKEGQNVTLSCEQNLNHDAMYWYRQDPGQGLRLIYYSQIVNDFQKGDIAEGYSVSREKKESFPLTVTSAQKNPTAFYLCASSIQTRRTYNEQFFGPGTRLTVL.

This chain uses TRBV7-2 with TRBJ2-2; unclear D gene. The germline gives CDR1 SGHTA, CDR2 FQGNSA. The CDR3 runs 11 residues. V lost 2 bases, J lost 9 bases, and 4 bases lay in between. CDR3 DNA: TGTGCCAGCAGCTTAAGCCGGGAGCTGTTTTTT. It specifies CASSLSRELFF.

This clone was seen a handful of times. This chain connects TRBV5-1 to TRBJ1-1; no firm D call. The V gene lost 4 bases and the J gene lost 0 bases, with 13 bases spanning the gap. The CDR3 runs 15 residues. Per the germline V gene, CDR1 is SGHRS and CDR2 is YFSETQ. In DNA, the CDR3 is TGCGCCAGCAGCCCTCAGGTGCACATGAACACTGAAGCTTTCTTT. Translated, it gives CASSPQVHMNTEAFF.

This clone showed up just once. The rearrangement joins TRBV10-3 to TRBJ2-2, with a tentative D call TRBD1 (5 bases). Germline CDR1 ENHRY, CDR2 SYGVKD. This CDR3 is 16 amino acids long. Between the trimmed V and J ends, which lost 3 bases and 0 bases, there was a span of 11 bases. CDR3 loop: CAISEMVRANTGELFF. The DNA of the CDR3 is TGTGCCATCAGTGAAATGGTCAGGGCGAACACCGGGGAGCTGTTTTTT.

This chain links TRBV4-3 with TRBJ1-4; perhaps TRBD1 as D (6 bases). Deletions cut 2 bases from V and 8 bases from J, with 21 bases between. Germline loops: CDR1 LGHNA, CDR2 YSLEER. This CDR3 is 17 amino acids long. The CDR3 is CASSQSRGRGIGEKLFF. The CDR3 DNA sequence: TGCGCCAGCAGCCAAAGTCGGGGGCGAGGGATAGGGGAAAAACTGTTTTTT.

The genes are TRBV9 and TRBJ2-2; no definite D call. V was pared by 0 bases and J by 6 bases, with 12 bases between. Germline values: CDR1 SGDLS, CDR2 YYNGEE. The CDR3 sequence is 15 residues long. The CDR3 spells CASSVEGNRAGELFF. Written as DNA, the CDR3 is TGTGCCAGCAGCGTAGAAGGGAATAGAGCCGGGGAGCTGTTTTTT.

The J gene is TRBJ1-2, the V gene TRBV7-8, with D tentatively TRBD1 (5 bases). Germline assignment: CDR1 SGHVS and CDR2 FQNEAQ. The CDR3 contains 15 residues. With 3 bases removed from V and 5 bases from J, the gap between germline ends came to 16 bases. The CDR3 spells CASSFLPGLEYGYTF. The CDR3 DNA sequence: TGTGCCAGCAGCTTCTTACCGGGACTCGAGTATGGCTACACCTTC.

V gene TRBV4-3 combines with J gene TRBJ2-3, with 10 bases that match TRBD2. The CDR3 is 16 residues long. Germline V lookup: CDR1 LGHNA, CDR2 YSLEER. V was pared by 4 bases and J by 5 bases, with 9 bases of the junction left unmatched. DNA for the CDR3: TGCGCCAGCAGCCCCGAGCGGGAGGGATTGGGAGATACGCAGTATTTT. It translates to CASSPEREGLGDTQYF.

This clone appeared a single time. The rearrangement uses TRBV11-2 and TRBJ1-3, with D possibly matching TRBD1 (6 bases). Per germline, CDR1 SGHAT and CDR2 FQNNGV. V lost 4 bases and J lost 7, with 11 bases in between. CDR3 length: 13 residues. As DNA, the CDR3 is TGTGCCAGCAGCTATACAGGGAGTAACACCATATATTTT. Translating gives CASSYTGSNTIYF. Together with reference TRBV11-2 and TRBJ1-3, the CDR3 gives the full variable domain: EAGVAQSPRYKIIEKRQSVAFWCNPISGHATLYWYQQILGQGPKLLIQFQNNGVVDDSQLPKDRFSAERLKGVDSTLKIQPAKLEDSAVYLCASSYTGSNTIYFGEGSWLTVV.

CDR3 sequence (DNA): TGCGCCAGCAGCCAAGATCAAGCCTTGTGGGGAAACACCATATATTTT. Translating gives CASSQDQALWGNTIYF. The gene calls are TRBV4-3 and TRBJ1-3, with no clear D. V dropped 0 bases and J dropped 4 bases, with 13 bases sitting between them. This CDR3 spans 16 amino acids. Germline V lookup: CDR1 LGHNA, CDR2 YSLEER.

Only a few counts were recorded for this clone. The chain is built from TRBV5-1 and TRBJ2-5; 10 bases are a match to TRBD2. CDR3 length: 15 amino acids. Germline V gene lookup returns CDR1 SGHRS and CDR2 YFSETQ. V dropped 5 bases and J dropped 7; count of bases not matched to a gene: 11. The CDR3 coding sequence is TGCGCCAGCAGAATAGGACTAGCGGCTCCGGGGACCCAGTACTTC. Protein product: CASRIGLAAPGTQYF.

The rearrangement uses TRBV24-1 and TRBJ2-2; D might be TRBD2 (6 bases). Germline assignment: CDR1 KGHDR and CDR2 SFDVKD. This CDR3 has 16 residues. Trimming shortened V by 1 base and J by 6 bases, and 14 bases separated the two germline ends. CDR3 residues: CATSDLSPGRPGELFF. CDR3 coding DNA: TGTGCCACCAGTGATTTATCTCCAGGGAGGCCCGGGGAGCTGTTTTTT.

The chain links TRBV5-5 to TRBJ2-1; maybe TRBD1 (6 bases). This CDR3 is 15 amino acids long. V lost 3 bases and J 8 bases, leaving 18 bases between the germline ends. Germline CDR1 SGHKS, CDR2 YYEKEE (reference sequence). The CDR3 bases are TGTGCCAGCAGCTATCGGACAGCCCGGACGGATGAGCAGTTCTTC. Its translation: CASSYRTARTDEQFF.

The chain uses TRBV9 and TRBJ2-1; tentative D call: TRBD2 (5 bases). The CDR3 length is 14 residues. V was pared by 4 bases and J by 8 bases, with 16 bases between. Germline CDR1 and CDR2: SGDLS and YYNGEE. DNA for the CDR3: TGTGCCAGCAGCCCCCCTGGAATGGGAGATGAGCAGTTCTTC. Encoded protein: CASSPPGMGDEQFF.

This sequence joins TRBV7-9 and TRBJ2-7, with 14 bases identical to TRBD2. The CDR3 runs to 16 residues. Germline V gives CDR1 SEHNR, CDR2 FQNEAQ (reference sequence). Trimming at V came to 4 bases and at J to 5 bases, leaving 7 bases not matched to a gene. DNA of the CDR3: TGTGCCAGCAGCTACTCCGGGACTAGCGGGAGCCACGAGCAGTACTTC. It encodes CASSYSGTSGSHEQYF.